One TCR beta chain is described in this entry. The data originate from a study of identical twins. Trimming took 4 bases from V and 5 from J, leaving 20 bases between them. The CDR3 has 16 amino acids. From the 5' RACE reads, TCRdb called clonotypes with MiXCR, one entry per CDR3 protein. The sample gives some 690,000 distinct CDR3 sequences, 21% of which show up once; roughly 4% is in the top ten. A further study also used this sample, focusing on T cells expressing NK-cell markers.

This sequence originates from a woman between 18 and 29 years old in good health. Sequencing used PBMCs. The gene calls are TRBV12-3 or TRBV12-4 and TRBJ2-5; no definite D call. CDR3: CASSSRPGGYGETQYF. The DNA for the CDR3 is TGTGCCAGCAGTTCCCGCCCAGGCGGTTACGGGGAGACCCAGTACTTC.